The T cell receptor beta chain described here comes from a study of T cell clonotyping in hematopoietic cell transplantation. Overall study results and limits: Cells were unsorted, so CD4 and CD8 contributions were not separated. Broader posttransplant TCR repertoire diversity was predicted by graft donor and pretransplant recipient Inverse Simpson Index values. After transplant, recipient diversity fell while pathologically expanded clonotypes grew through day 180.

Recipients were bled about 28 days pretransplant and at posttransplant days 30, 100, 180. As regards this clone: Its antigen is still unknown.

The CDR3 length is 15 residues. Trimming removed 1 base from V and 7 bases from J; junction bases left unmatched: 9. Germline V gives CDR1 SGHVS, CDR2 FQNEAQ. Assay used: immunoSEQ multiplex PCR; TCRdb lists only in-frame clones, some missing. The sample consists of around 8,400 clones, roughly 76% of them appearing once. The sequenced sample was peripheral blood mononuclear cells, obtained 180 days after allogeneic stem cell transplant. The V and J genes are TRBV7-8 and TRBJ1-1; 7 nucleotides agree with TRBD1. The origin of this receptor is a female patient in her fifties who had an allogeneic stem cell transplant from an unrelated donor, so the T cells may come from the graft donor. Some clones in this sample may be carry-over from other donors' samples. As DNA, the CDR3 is TGTGCCAGCAGCTTAGAGGCAGGGGACAGCGTTGAAGCTTTCTTT. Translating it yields CASSLEAGDSVEAFF.